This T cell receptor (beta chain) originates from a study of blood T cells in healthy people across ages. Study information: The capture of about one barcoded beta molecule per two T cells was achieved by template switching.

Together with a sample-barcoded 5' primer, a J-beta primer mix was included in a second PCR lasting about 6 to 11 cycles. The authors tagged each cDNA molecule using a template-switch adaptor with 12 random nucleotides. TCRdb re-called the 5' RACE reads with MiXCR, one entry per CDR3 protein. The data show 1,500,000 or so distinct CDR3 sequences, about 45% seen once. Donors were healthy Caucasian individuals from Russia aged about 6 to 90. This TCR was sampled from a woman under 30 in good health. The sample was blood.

The CDR3 DNA is TGTGCCAGCACAACTCACTCCTACGAGCAGTACTTC. Translated, it gives CASTTHSYEQYF. This rearrangement joins TRBV6-6 to TRBJ2-7; D remains ambiguous. There are 12 residues in the CDR3. V lost 7 bases to trimming and J lost 0 bases, with 7 bases between them. In germline, CDR1 is MNHNY, CDR2 SVGAGI (reference sequence).